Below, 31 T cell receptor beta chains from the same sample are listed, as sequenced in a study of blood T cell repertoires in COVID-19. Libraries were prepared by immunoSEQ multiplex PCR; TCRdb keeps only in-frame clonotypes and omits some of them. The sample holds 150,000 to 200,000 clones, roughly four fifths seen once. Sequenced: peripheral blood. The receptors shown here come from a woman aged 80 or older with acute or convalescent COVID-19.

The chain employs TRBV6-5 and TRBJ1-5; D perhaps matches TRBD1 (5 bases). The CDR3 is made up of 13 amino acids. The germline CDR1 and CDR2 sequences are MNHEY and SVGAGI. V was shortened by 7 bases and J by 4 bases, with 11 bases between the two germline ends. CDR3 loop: CASTRDRNQPQHF. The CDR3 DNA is TGTGCCAGCACCCGCGACAGAAATCAGCCCCAGCATTTT.

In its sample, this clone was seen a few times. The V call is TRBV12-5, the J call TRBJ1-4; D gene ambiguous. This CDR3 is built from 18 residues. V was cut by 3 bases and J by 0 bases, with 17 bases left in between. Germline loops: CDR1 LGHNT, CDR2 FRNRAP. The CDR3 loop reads CASGFKRLYPPTNEKLFF. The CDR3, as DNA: TGTGCTAGTGGTTTTAAACGGTTATACCCTCCAACTAATGAAAAACTGTTTTTT.

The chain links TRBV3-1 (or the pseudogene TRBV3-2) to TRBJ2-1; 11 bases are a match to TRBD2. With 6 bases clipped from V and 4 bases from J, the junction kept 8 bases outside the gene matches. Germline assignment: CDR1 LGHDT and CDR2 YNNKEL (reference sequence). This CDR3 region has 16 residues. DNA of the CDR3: TGTGCCAGCAGGCGCACCGGGACTAGCGGTTACAATGAGCAGTTCTTC. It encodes CASRRTGTSGYNEQFF.

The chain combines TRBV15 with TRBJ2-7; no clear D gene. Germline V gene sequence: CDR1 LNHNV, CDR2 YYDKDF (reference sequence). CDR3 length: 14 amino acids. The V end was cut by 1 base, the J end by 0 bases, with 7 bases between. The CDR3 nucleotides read TGTGCCACCAGCAGAGCTCGGAGCTCCTACGAGCAGTACTTC. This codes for CATSRARSSYEQYF.

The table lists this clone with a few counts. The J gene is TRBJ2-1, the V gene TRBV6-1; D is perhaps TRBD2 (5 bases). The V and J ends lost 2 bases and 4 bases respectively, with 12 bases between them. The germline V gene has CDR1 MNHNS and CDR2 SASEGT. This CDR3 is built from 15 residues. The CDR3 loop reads CASSELAPGYNEQFF. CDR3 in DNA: TGTGCCAGCAGTGAACTAGCTCCGGGGTACAATGAGCAGTTCTTC.

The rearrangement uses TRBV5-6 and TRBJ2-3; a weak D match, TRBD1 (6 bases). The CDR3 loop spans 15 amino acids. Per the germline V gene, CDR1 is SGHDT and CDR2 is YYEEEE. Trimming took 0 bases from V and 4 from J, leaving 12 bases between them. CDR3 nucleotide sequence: TGTGCCAGCAGCTTGGGAACAGGGATCGCAGATACGCAGTATTTT. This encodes CASSLGTGIADTQYF.

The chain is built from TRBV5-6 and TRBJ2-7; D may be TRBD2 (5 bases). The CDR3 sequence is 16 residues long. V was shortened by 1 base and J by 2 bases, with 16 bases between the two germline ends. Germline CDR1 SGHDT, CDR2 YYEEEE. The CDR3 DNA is TGTGCCAGCAGCTTGAGGAGGTTAGCTGGGGCCTACGAGCAGTACTTC. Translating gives CASSLRRLAGAYEQYF.

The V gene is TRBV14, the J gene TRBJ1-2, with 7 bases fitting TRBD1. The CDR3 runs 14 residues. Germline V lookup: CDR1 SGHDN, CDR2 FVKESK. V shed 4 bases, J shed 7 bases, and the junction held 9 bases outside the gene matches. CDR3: CASSPGQPSFGYTF. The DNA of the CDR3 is TGTGCCAGCAGCCCGGGACAGCCAAGTTTTGGCTACACCTTC.

CDR3 residues: CASSYGVLNSPLHF. In DNA form, the CDR3 reads TGTGCCAGCAGTTACGGAGTCCTCAATTCACCCCTCCACTTT. V gene TRBV6-5 combines with J gene TRBJ1-6; D not resolved. This CDR3 contains 14 residues. Germline V gene sequence: CDR1 MNHEY, CDR2 SVGAGI. V lost 2 bases and J lost 7, with 9 bases in between.

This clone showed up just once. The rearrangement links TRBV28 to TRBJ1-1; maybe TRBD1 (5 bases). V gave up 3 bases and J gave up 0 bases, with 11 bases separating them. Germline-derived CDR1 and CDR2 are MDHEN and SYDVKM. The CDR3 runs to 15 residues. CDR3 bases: TGTGCCAGCAGTTTCGATACAGGAGTGAACACTGAAGCTTTCTTT. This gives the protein CASSFDTGVNTEAFF.

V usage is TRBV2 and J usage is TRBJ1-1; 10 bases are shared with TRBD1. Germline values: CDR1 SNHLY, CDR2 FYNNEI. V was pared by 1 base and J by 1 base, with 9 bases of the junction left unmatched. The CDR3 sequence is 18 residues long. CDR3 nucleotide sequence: TGTGCCAGCAGTGAAGAAGAGGGACAGGGGACCTGGAACACTGAAGCTTTCTTT. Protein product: CASSEEEGQGTWNTEAFF.

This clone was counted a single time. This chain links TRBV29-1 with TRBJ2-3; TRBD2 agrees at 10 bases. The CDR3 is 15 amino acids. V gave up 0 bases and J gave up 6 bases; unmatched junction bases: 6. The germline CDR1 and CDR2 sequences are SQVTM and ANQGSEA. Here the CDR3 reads CSVEDRTSGRDTQYF. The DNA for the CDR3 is TGCAGCGTTGAAGATAGGACTAGCGGCAGGGATACGCAGTATTTT.

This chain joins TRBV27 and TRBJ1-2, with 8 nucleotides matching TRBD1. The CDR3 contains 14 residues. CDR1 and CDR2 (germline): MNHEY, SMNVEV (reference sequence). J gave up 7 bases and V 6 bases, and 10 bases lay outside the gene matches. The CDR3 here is CASRRAGGSFGYTF. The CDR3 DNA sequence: TGTGCCAGCAGGAGGGCAGGGGGCAGTTTTGGCTACACCTTC.

The DNA of the CDR3 is TGTGCCAGTAGACGTCCGGGATCACTACACAATGAGCAGTTCTTC. Its protein product is CASRRPGSLHNEQFF. The chain recombines TRBV19 with TRBJ2-1; D might be TRBD2 (5 bases). Germline loops: CDR1 LNHDA, CDR2 SQIVND (reference sequence). V was trimmed by 6 bases and J by 5 bases, leaving 17 bases between them. CDR3 length: 15 residues.

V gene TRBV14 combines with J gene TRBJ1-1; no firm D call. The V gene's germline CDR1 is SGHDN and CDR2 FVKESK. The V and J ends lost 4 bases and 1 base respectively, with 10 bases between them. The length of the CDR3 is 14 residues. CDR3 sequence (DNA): TGTGCCAGCAGCCCTTCGACAAGGAACACTGAAGCTTTCTTT. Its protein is CASSPSTRNTEAFF.

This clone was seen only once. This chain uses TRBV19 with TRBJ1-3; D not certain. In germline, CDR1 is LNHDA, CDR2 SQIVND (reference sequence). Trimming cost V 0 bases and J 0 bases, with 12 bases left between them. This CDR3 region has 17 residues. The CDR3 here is CASSIDRALSSGNTIYF. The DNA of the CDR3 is TGTGCCAGTAGTATAGATCGAGCGCTCAGCTCTGGAAACACCATATATTTT.

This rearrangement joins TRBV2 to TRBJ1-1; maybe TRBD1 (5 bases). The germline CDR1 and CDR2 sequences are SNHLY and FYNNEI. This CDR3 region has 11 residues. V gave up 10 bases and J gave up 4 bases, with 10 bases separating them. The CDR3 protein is CATGFGTEAFF. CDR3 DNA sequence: TGTGCCACAGGGTTTGGCACTGAAGCTTTCTTT.

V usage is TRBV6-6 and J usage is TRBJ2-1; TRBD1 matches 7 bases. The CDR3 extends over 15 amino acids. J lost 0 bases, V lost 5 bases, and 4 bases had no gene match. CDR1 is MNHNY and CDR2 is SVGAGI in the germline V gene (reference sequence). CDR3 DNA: TGTGCCAGCAGTACGACAGGGAGCTCCTACAATGAGCAGTTCTTC. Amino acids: CASSTTGSSYNEQFF.

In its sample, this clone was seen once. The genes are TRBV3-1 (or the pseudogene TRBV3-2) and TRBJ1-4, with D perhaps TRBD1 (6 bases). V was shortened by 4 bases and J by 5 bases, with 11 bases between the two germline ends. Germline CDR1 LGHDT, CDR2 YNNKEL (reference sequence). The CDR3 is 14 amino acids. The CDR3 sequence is CASSPGVGNEKLFF. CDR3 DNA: TGTGCCAGCAGCCCAGGGGTGGGAAATGAAAAACTGTTTTTT.

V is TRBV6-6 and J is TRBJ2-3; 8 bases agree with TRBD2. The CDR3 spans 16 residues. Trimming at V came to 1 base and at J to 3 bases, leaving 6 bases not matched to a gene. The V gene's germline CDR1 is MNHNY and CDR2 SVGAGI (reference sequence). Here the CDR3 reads CASSYWLSGSTDTQYF. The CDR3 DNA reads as TGTGCCAGCAGTTACTGGTTGAGCGGGAGTACAGATACGCAGTATTTT.

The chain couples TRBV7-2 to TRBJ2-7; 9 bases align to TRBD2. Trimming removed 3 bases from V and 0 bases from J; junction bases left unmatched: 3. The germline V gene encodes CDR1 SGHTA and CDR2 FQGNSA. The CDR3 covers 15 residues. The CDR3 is CASSFWTSVSYEQYF. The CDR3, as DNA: TGTGCCAGCAGCTTTTGGACTAGCGTCTCCTACGAGCAGTACTTC.

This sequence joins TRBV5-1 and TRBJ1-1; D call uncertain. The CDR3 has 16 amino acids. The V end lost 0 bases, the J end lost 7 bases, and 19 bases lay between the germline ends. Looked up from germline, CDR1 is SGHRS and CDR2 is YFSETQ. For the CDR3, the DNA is TGCGCCAGCAGCTTGGCTGGGCGACCGCCGGAGGGTGAAGCTTTCTTT. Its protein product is CASSLAGRPPEGEAFF.

The CDR3 DNA follows: TGTGCCAGCACTGCGGGAGAGAACACTGAAGCTTTCTTT. Its protein product is CASTAGENTEAFF. This sequence joins TRBV18 and TRBJ1-1, with D unclear. The V and J ends lost 8 bases and 1 base respectively, with 11 bases between them. The CDR3 consists of 13 residues. The germline V gene encodes CDR1 KGHSH and CDR2 LQKENI.

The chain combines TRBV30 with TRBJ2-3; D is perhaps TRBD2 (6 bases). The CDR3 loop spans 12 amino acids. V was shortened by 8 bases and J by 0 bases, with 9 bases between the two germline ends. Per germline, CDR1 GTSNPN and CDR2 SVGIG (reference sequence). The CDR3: CARGASTDTQYF. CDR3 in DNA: TGTGCCCGCGGGGCTAGCACAGATACGCAGTATTTT.

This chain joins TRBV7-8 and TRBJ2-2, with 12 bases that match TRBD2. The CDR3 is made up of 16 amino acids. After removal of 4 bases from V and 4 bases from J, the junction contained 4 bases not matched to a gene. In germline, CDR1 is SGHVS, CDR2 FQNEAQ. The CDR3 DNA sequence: TGTGCCAGCAGCTCGGGACTAGCGGGTCTCACCGGGGAGCTGTTTTTT. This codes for CASSSGLAGLTGELFF.

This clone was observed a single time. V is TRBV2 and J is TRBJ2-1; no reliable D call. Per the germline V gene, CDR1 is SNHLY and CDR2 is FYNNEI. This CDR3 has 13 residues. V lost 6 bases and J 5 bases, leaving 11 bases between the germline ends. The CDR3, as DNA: TGTGCCAGCAGCCGTAGTTTAGACAATGAGCAGTTCTTC. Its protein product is CASSRSLDNEQFF. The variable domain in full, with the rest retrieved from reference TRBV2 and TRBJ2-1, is EPEVTQTPSHQVTQMGQEVILRCVPISNHLYFYWYRQILGQKVEFLVSFYNNEISEKSEIFDDQFSVERPDGSNFTLKIRSTKLEDSAMYFCASSRSLDNEQFFGPGTRLTVL.

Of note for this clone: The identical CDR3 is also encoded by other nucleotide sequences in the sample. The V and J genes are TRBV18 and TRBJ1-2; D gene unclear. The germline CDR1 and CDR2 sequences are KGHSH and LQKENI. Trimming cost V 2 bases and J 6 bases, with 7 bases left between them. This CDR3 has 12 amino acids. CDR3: CASSPSGDGYTF. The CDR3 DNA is TGTGCCAGCTCACCAAGCGGGGATGGCTACACCTTC.

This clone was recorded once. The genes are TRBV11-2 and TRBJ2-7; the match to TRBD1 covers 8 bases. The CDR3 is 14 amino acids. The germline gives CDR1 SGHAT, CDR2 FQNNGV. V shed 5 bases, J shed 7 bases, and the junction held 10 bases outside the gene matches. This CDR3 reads CASSPSRGQGEQYF. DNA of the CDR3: TGTGCCAGCAGCCCGAGCAGGGGGCAAGGAGAGCAGTACTTC.

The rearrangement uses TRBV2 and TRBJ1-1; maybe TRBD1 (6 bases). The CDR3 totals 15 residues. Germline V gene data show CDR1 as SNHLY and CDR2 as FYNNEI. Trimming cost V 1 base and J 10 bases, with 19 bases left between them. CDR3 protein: CASSEEQGELGRAFF. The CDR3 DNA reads TGTGCCAGCAGTGAAGAACAGGGAGAGCTCGGAAGAGCTTTCTTT.

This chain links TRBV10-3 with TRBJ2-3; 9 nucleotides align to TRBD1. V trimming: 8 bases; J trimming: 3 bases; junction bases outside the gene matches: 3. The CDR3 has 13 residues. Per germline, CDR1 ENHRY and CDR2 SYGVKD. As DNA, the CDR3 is TGTGCCATCGGGACAGGGAGGACAGATACGCAGTATTTT. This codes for CAIGTGRTDTQYF.

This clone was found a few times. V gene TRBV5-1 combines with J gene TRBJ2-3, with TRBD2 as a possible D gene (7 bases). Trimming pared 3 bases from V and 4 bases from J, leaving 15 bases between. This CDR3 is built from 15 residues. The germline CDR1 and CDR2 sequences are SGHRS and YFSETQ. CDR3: CASSWEGGPPDTQYF. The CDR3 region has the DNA TGCGCCAGCAGCTGGGAGGGGGGACCCCCAGATACGCAGTATTTT.